This T cell receptor beta chain is drawn from a study of PD-L1 blockade in urothelial cancer. Findings of the study overall: At 3 weeks on treatment, tumor-associated clones expanded more with durable benefit. Pretreatment TCR clonality in blood, when below the median, was predictive of better survival.

The ends lost 1 base at V and 8 bases at J; junction bases unmatched: 10. This CDR3 region has 15 residues. Germline loops: CDR1 SQVTM, CDR2 ANQGSEA. A remark on this clone: Its antigen is undetermined.

The time point here: peripheral blood 6 weeks after treatment start. Sequenced by immunoSEQ multiplex PCR; TCRdb stores in-frame clones only, minus some. The repertoire consists of around 40,000 clones, with around 84% occurring once and the leading ten covering over 2.5%. This rearrangement joins TRBV29-1 to TRBJ2-1; 8 nucleotides match TRBD2. This TCR was recovered from a man aged 65 to 85 with urothelial cancer. The specimen comprised PBMCs, sampled around atezolizumab (anti-PD-L1) treatment. The DNA for the CDR3 is TGCAGCGTTGAAGGGGTCTCGGGAGGGGCGCATGAGCAGTTCTTC. As protein: CSVEGVSGGAHEQFF.